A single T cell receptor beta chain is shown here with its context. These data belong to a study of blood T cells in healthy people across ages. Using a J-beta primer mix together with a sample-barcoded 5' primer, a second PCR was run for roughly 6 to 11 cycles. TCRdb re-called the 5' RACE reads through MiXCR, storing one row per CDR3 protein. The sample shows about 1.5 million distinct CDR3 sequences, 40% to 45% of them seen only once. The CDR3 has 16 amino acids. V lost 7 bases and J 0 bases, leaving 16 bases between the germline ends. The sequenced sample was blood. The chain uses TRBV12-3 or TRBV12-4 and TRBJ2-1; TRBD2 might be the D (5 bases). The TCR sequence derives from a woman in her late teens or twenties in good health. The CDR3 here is CASTSFWGASYNEQFF. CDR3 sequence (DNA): TGTGCCAGCACCTCCTTCTGGGGAGCCTCCTACAATGAGCAGTTCTTC.